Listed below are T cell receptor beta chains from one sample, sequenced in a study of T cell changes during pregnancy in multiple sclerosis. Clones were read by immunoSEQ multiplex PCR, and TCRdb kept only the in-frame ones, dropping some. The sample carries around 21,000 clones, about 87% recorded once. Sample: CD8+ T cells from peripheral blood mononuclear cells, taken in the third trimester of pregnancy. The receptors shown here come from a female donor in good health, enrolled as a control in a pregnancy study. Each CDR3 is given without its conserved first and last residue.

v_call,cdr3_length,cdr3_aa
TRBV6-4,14,ASSEFGSGRYNEQF
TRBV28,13,ASSSVLTKLYGYT
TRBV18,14,ASSHGRQGATGELF
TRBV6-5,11,ASSRGFTDTQY
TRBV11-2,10,ASTGAYNEQF
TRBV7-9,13,ASSSLDRTSYEQY
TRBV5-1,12,ASSLVPSKNEQF
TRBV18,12,ASSQGGGNQPQH
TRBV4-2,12,ASSLRTGFTEAF
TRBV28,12,ASSPGQGNTEAF
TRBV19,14,ASRPALGGPTDTQY
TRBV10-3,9,AINLLELQF
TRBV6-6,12,ATFPGRNYNEQF
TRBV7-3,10,ASSGGAWEQF
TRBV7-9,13,ASSSSGGGTGELF
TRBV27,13,ASTPASPNYNEQF
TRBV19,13,ASSPSGGSNQPQH
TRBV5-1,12,ASRRDTGEEKLF
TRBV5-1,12,ASSSGQGVYGYT
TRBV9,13,ASSVGSGGNQPQH
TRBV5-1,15,ASSLRGTGGTTGELF
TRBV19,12,ASSPPYESDTQY
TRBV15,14,ATSRDGGTGANVLT
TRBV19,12,ASSIGGANYGYT
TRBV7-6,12,ASSLSGYTDTQY
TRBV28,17,ASSLSRPRAGGPWNEQF
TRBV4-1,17,ASSQDSEILSSGANVLT
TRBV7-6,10,ASSSGGAEQY
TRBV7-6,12,ASSYSRGYNEQF
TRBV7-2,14,ASSSDRVSGANVLT
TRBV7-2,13,ASSGYRAFNEKLF
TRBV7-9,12,ASRREGPYNEQF
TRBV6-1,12,ASSIMRGEQPQH
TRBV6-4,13,ASSETSGGSDTQY
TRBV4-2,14,ASSQEGLAGADTQY
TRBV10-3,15,AIRPTTSGVGTDTQY
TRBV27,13,ASSSRTSGSYEQY
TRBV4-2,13,ASSQGWGAHNEQF
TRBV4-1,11,ASSPNPFYEQY
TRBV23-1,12,ASSQGDSGNTIY
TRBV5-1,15,ASTFVPLTSGRAEQY
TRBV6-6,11,ASSYGVRGGYT
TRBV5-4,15,ASSPGGGHPGTGELF
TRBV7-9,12,ASKSGGSYNEQF
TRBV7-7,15,ASSAASGGTNTGELF
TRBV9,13,ASSPGSSALNEQF